The 11 T cell receptor beta chains listed next were all sequenced from one sample in a study of early T cells in non-severe SARS-CoV-2 infection. TCRdb analysed the 5' RACE reads with MiXCR anew, one entry per CDR3 protein. The table has 74,000 or so distinct CDR3 sequences, 13% seen once. Sequenced: whole blood. Every receptor here comes from an adult who was a healthcare worker with PCR-confirmed SARS-CoV-2 infection or an uninfected control (not recorded which).

The CDR3 reads CASSYDRMNTEAFF. The CDR3 DNA follows: TGTGCCAGCAGTTACGACAGAATGAACACTGAAGCTTTCTTT. The chain is built from TRBV6-5 and TRBJ1-1, with D possibly matching TRBD1 (5 bases). CDR1 is MNHEY and CDR2 is SVGAGI in the germline V gene. Between the trimmed V and J ends, which lost 2 bases and 0 bases, there was a span of 7 bases. This CDR3 has 14 residues.

This clonotype was seen at least ten times. The chain combines TRBV6-1 with TRBJ2-7, with 9 bases matching TRBD2. CDR1 and CDR2 from the germline V gene are MNHNS and SASEGT. The CDR3 is 17 residues long. V trimming: 2 bases; J trimming: 3 bases; junction bases outside the gene matches: 11. For the CDR3, the DNA is TGTGCCAGCAGTGAAACTTATGGGACTAGCAACTTCTACGAGCAGTACTTC. Translating gives CASSETYGTSNFYEQYF.

This clonotype showed up just once. The chain combines TRBV7-2 with TRBJ2-7; 11 bases are shared with TRBD2. The length of the CDR3 is 16 residues. Germline V gene lookup returns CDR1 SGHTA and CDR2 FQGNSA. V trimming: 5 bases; J trimming: 2 bases; junction bases outside the gene matches: 8. CDR3 sequence: CASSPTGLAAAYEQYF. CDR3 nucleotides: TGTGCCAGCAGCCCAACGGGACTAGCGGCCGCCTACGAGCAGTACTTC.

The sample holds a few counts of this clonotype. V is TRBV28 and J is TRBJ1-5; a weak D match, TRBD1 (6 bases). V was shortened by 3 bases and J by 2 bases, with 8 bases between the two germline ends. This CDR3 region has 14 residues. Germline CDR1 and CDR2: MDHEN and SYDVKM. CDR3 in amino acids: CASSLGGRNQPQHF. The CDR3 DNA reads as TGTGCCAGCAGTTTGGGGGGCCGCAATCAGCCCCAGCATTTT.

There are a few counts of this clonotype. The rearrangement uses TRBV27 and TRBJ2-7, with TRBD2 identical over 12 bases. V dropped 5 bases and J dropped 3; count of bases not matched to a gene: 5. The CDR3 has 15 amino acids. Germline CDR1 and CDR2: MNHEY and SMNVEV (reference sequence). CDR3 sequence reads: CASSREGLAGYEQYF. The CDR3 DNA sequence: TGTGCCAGCAGTAGAGAGGGACTAGCGGGCTACGAGCAGTACTTC.

This clonotype was seen more than once but under ten times. The chain joins TRBV7-6 to TRBJ2-5, with 12 bases aligning to TRBD2. Losses at the gene ends were 5 bases for V and 5 bases for J; bases not matched to a gene: 9. This CDR3 region has 16 residues. Germline CDR1 and CDR2: SGHVS and FNYEAQ. CDR3 loop: CASSPRLAGARETQYF. The CDR3, as DNA: TGTGCCAGCAGCCCCAGACTAGCGGGAGCCCGGGAGACCCAGTACTTC.

Many counts were recorded for this clonotype. V gene TRBV2 combines with J gene TRBJ2-3; maybe TRBD1 (6 bases). V gave up 6 bases and J gave up 1 base, with 11 bases separating them. The CDR3 consists of 14 residues. Germline V CDR1 and CDR2: SNHLY, FYNNEI. CDR3: CASSGQRRTDTQYF. The CDR3 region has the DNA TGTGCCAGCAGCGGACAGCGGCGCACAGATACGCAGTATTTT.

Only a few counts were recorded for this clonotype. This chain links TRBV5-6 with TRBJ2-6, with D hard to call. V was trimmed by 3 bases and J by 4 bases, leaving 11 bases between them. This CDR3 contains 15 residues. CDR1 and CDR2 (germline): SGHDT, YYEEEE. CDR3 loop: CASSWTLSGANVLTF. CDR3 in DNA: TGTGCCAGCAGCTGGACCCTCTCCGGGGCCAACGTCCTGACTTTC.

This clonotype was recorded at least ten times. The V and J genes are TRBV9 and TRBJ2-5; TRBD1 might be the D (6 bases). Germline assignment: CDR1 SGDLS and CDR2 YYNGEE. V lost 4 bases and J lost 1, with 20 bases in between. The CDR3 extends over 17 amino acids. The CDR3 bases are TGTGCCAGCAGCTCTTACCCCGGGACAATAGTCCAAGAGACCCAGTACTTC. Amino acid sequence: CASSSYPGTIVQETQYF. Full variable domain (outside the CDR3, taken from reference TRBV9 and TRBJ2-5): DSGVTQTPKHLITATGQRVTLRCSPRSGDLSVYWYQQSLDQGLQFLIQYYNGEERAKGNILERFSAQQFPDLHSELNLSSLELGDSALYFCASSSYPGTIVQETQYFGPGTRLLVL.

This clonotype was detected many times. The chain combines TRBV6-2 or TRBV6-3 with TRBJ1-1; possibly TRBD1 for D (5 bases). Trimming took 6 bases from V and 6 from J, leaving 20 bases between them. Per germline, CDR1 MNHEY and CDR2 SVGEGT. The CDR3 runs to 15 residues. The CDR3 DNA sequence: TGTGCCAGCAGATTAGGGTGGGGCGCGGACGCTGAAGCTTTCTTT. Protein: CASRLGWGADAEAFF.

As for this clonotype: This may come from a read error, since a much larger clone is one base off. The rearrangement joins TRBV10-3 to TRBJ1-6; 8 bases align to TRBD1. Germline CDR1 reads ENHRY; CDR2 reads SYGVKD. This CDR3 region has 14 residues. Written as DNA, the CDR3 is TGTGTCATCAGTGTGGACAGGGATAATTCACCCCTCCACTTT. Protein product: CVISVDRDNSPLHF.